These 5 T cell receptor beta chains were all obtained from the same sample, sequenced in a study of monozygotic twins with inflammatory bowel disease. Following a re-call of the 5' RACE reads, TCRdb has one entry per CDR3 protein and lacks DNA. Its table records 200,000 to 250,000 distinct CDR3 sequences. Sequenced sample: blood. Every receptor here comes from a human donor with ulcerative colitis or Crohn's disease, or a healthy co-twin of an affected twin (not recorded which).

The rearrangement uses TRBV12-3 or TRBV12-4 and TRBJ1-1; TCRdb selects TRBD1, and the lack of DNA leaves this call unchecked. CDR3 length: 13 residues. CDR3: CASTSPLGTEAFF.

This rearrangement joins TRBV7-8 to TRBJ2-7; TCRdb outputs TRBD1, but without DNA this stays unchecked. This CDR3 is built from 15 residues. Germline V gene sequence: CDR1 SGHVS, CDR2 FQNEAQ. CDR3 region: CASSLAARGTYEQYF.

This CDR3 reads CASSYGGNTEAFF. V and J are TRBV6-6 and TRBJ1-1; TCRdb proposes TRBD1, but this gene call is untestable without DNA. CDR1 and CDR2 (germline): MNHNY, SVGAGI (reference sequence). The CDR3 is made up of 13 amino acids.

The chain combines TRBV20-1 with TRBJ1-4. CDR3 size: 13 residues. CDR1 and CDR2 (germline): DFQATT, SNEGSKA (reference sequence). The CDR3 sequence: CSALPPNNEKLFF.

The chain is built from TRBV12-3 or TRBV12-4 and TRBJ2-4; the D gene TCRdb calls, TRBD1, cannot be checked with no DNA. The CDR3 is 14 amino acids. The CDR3 sequence is CASSLDGGGNIQYF.